Listed here are 16 T cell receptor beta chains from one sample, sequenced in a study of cytomegalovirus exposure and HLA in healthy donors. PCR involved 60 Vbeta and 13 Jbeta primers. TCRdb keeps only in-frame clones here, not all; method: immunoSEQ multiplex PCR. The sample includes 150,000 to 200,000 clones, under 70% of them seen just once. Sequencing was performed on PBMCs. All receptors derive from a man aged 25-40 years in good health and CMV-seropositive.

The CDR3 is CASGTGFADNEQFF. CDR3 in DNA: TGTGCCAGCGGGACAGGGTTTGCGGACAATGAGCAGTTCTTC. The rearrangement links TRBV9 to TRBJ2-1, with TRBD1 matching over 9 bases. The ends lost 7 bases at V and 5 bases at J; junction bases unmatched: 7. The V gene's germline CDR1 is SGDLS and CDR2 YYNGEE. The CDR3 loop spans 14 amino acids.

The V gene is TRBV11-2, the J gene TRBJ2-4; 11 bases line up with TRBD2. Germline values: CDR1 SGHAT, CDR2 FQNNGV. V lost 4 bases and J lost 0; bases outside the gene matches: 5. The CDR3 extends over 17 amino acids. The CDR3 region has the DNA TGTGCCAGCAGCTCGGGAGGACTAGCGGGAGCCAAAAACATTCAGTACTTC. As protein: CASSSGGLAGAKNIQYF.

In its sample, this clone was seen a few times. Germline and junction disagree at one end, which may indicate a read error. The chain combines TRBV5-1 with TRBJ2-3, with D unresolved. The CDR3 covers 12 residues. In germline, CDR1 is SGHRS, CDR2 YFSETQ. CDR3 sequence (DNA): TGCGCCAGCAGCTTGTTCGGAGATACGCAGTGTTTT. Translated, it gives CASSLFGDTQCF.

The chain carries TRBV27 and TRBJ2-3, with D maybe TRBD1 (5 bases). Germline V gives CDR1 MNHEY, CDR2 SMNVEV (reference sequence). This CDR3 has 12 amino acids. V was trimmed by 6 bases and J by 6 bases, leaving 10 bases between them. Here the CDR3 reads CASRGAGDTQYF. The CDR3 DNA reads as TGTGCCAGCAGGGGCGCAGGGGATACGCAGTATTTT.

This clone was found a few times. V is TRBV10-2 and J is TRBJ2-1, with 8 bases lining up with TRBD1. V dropped 6 bases and J dropped 5; count of bases not matched to a gene: 18. CDR1 and CDR2 from the germline V gene are WSHSY and SAAADI. The CDR3 has 18 residues. This chain's CDR3 is CASRVAAGGLSIHNEQFF. CDR3 sequence (DNA): TGCGCCAGCAGGGTGGCAGCAGGGGGCTTGTCGATCCACAATGAGCAGTTCTTC.

CDR3 in amino acids: CASSLSTRGEEYEQYF. The CDR3 region has the DNA TGTGCCAGCAGTTTATCAACAAGAGGGGAGGAGTACGAGCAGTACTTC. V usage is TRBV28 and J usage is TRBJ2-5; tentatively, D is TRBD2 (6 bases). The assigned J gene may be wrong: the sequence end matches TRBJ2-7 better. The CDR3 is 16 amino acids. CDR1 is MDHEN and CDR2 is SYDVKM in the germline V gene.

The chain joins TRBV28 to TRBJ1-2, with 7 bases matching TRBD1. Losses at the gene ends were 7 bases for V and 8 bases for J; bases not matched to a gene: 13. The CDR3 spans 14 residues. Germline assignment: CDR1 MDHEN and CDR2 SYDVKM. As DNA, the CDR3 is TGTGCCAGCAATCCGGACAGGCGACACGGGGGCTACACCTTC. As protein: CASNPDRRHGGYTF.

The chain combines TRBV6-1 with TRBJ2-7; D is possibly TRBD2 (6 bases). Germline V gene lookup returns CDR1 MNHNS and CDR2 SASEGT. Trimming took off 10 bases at V and 2 bases at J, with 18 bases between the two ends. The CDR3 runs 14 residues. The CDR3 DNA reads TGTGCCATGGGAGGAGGGAGCAACACCTACGAGCAGTACTTC. It specifies CAMGGGSNTYEQYF.

The chain uses TRBV10-1 and TRBJ2-5; D is uncertain. Deletions cut 0 bases from V and 5 bases from J, with 7 bases between. The length of the CDR3 is 13 residues. Germline V CDR1 and CDR2: WNHNN, SYGVQD (reference sequence). CDR3 protein: CASSESHSETQYF. The CDR3 coding sequence is TGCGCCAGCAGTGAGTCGCACAGCGAGACCCAGTACTTC.

J is TRBJ1-3 and V is TRBV14; D is undetermined. V lost 0 bases, J lost 0 bases, and 6 bases lay in between. This CDR3 has 15 amino acids. The germline V gene encodes CDR1 SGHDN and CDR2 FVKESK. CDR3 sequence: CASSQDVVSGNTIYF. The CDR3 DNA sequence: TGTGCCAGCAGCCAAGACGTTGTCTCTGGAAACACCATATATTTT.

The chain couples TRBV7-8 to TRBJ1-1; 8 nucleotides align to TRBD1. This CDR3 is 14 amino acids long. CDR1 SGHVS and CDR2 FQNEAQ come from the germline V gene. The trim removed 3 bases at V and 3 bases at J, leaving 3 bases unmatched. The CDR3 sequence is CASSLNRGDTEAFF. The CDR3 nucleotides read TGTGCCAGCAGCTTGAACAGGGGGGACACTGAAGCTTTCTTT.

In nucleotides, the CDR3 is TGTGCCAGCAGTTTGGGCCTAGGGGACCCCGGGGGTGGAGAGACCCAGTACTTC. Translated: CASSLGLGDPGGGETQYF. This sequence joins TRBV27 and TRBJ2-5; tentatively, D is TRBD2 (6 bases). Trimming stripped 3 bases from V and 4 bases from J, with 24 bases between. This CDR3 comprises 18 residues. Germline loops: CDR1 MNHEY, CDR2 SMNVEV (reference sequence).

The chain employs TRBV2 and TRBJ1-1; 7 bases agree with TRBD1. V lost 7 bases to trimming and J lost 6 bases; unmatched junction nucleotides: 11. This CDR3 contains 14 residues. Per germline, CDR1 SNHLY and CDR2 FYNNEI. The CDR3 is CASTPGRGLPEAFF. CDR3 DNA sequence: TGTGCCAGCACGCCCGGGAGGGGGCTTCCTGAAGCTTTCTTT.

The chain employs TRBV30 and TRBJ2-1; 14 bases map to TRBD2. CDR1 and CDR2 from the germline V gene are GTSNPN and SVGIG (reference sequence). There are 15 residues in the CDR3. J gave up 12 bases and V 2 bases, and 9 bases lay outside the gene matches. CDR3 in amino acids: CAWSSKGLAGGRQFF. CDR3 DNA: TGTGCCTGGAGTTCGAAAGGACTAGCGGGAGGCAGGCAGTTCTTC.

This rearrangement joins TRBV7-3 to TRBJ2-3, with 10 bases aligning to TRBD2. Trimming at V came to 1 base and at J to 0 bases, leaving 10 bases not matched to a gene. Germline CDR1 reads SGHTA; CDR2 reads FQGTGA. The CDR3 is made up of 19 amino acids. CDR3 sequence: CASSLIPRGSGGSTDTQYF. The CDR3 nucleotides read TGTGCCAGCAGCTTAATCCCTCGGGGTAGCGGGGGGAGCACAGATACGCAGTATTTT.

The V gene is TRBV5-1, the J gene TRBJ2-5; 11 bases map to TRBD2. CDR3 size: 15 residues. J lost 5 bases, V lost 1 base, and 4 bases had no gene match. Looked up from germline, CDR1 is SGHRS and CDR2 is YFSETQ. The CDR3 sequence: CASSLTSGRTETQYF. For the CDR3, the DNA is TGCGCCAGCAGCTTGACTAGCGGGAGAACGGAGACCCAGTACTTC.